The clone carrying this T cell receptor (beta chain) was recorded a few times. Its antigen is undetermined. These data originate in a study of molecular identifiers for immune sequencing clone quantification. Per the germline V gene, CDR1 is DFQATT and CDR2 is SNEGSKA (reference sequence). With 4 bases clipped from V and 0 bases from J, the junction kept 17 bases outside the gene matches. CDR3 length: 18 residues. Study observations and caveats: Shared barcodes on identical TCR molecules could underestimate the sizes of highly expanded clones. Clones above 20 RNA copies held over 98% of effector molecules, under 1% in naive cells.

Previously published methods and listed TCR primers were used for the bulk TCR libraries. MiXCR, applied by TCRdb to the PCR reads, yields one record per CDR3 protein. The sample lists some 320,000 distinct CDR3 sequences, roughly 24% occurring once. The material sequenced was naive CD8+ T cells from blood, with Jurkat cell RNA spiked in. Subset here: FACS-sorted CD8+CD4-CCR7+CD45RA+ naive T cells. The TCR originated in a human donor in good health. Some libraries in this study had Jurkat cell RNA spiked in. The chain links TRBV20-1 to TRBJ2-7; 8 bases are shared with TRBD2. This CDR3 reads CSATERALLAASSYEQYF. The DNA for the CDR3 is TGCAGTGCTACCGAGCGGGCCTTACTAGCGGCAAGCTCCTACGAGCAGTACTTC.